The source of this TCR beta chain is a study of blood T cell repertoires in COVID-19. Study summary: The United States, Italy and Spain provided the acute and convalescent COVID-19 samples. Sample material is recorded as cDNA or gDNA derived from T cells, B-cell-depleted T cells, or PBMCs.

In the original processing: From reference gene primer amplification, estimates of nucleated cell counts were derived. Sequenced by immunoSEQ multiplex PCR; TCRdb stores in-frame clones only, minus some. V and J calls plus clone size are reproduced from that table; the DNA served to infer D and trimming. This table has 100,000 to 150,000 clones, about 77% appearing once. This CDR3 contains 13 residues. V was cut by 5 bases and J by 2 bases, with 10 bases left in between. Germline V gives CDR1 SGDLS, CDR2 YYNGEE. The V gene is TRBV9, the J gene TRBJ1-2; D unclear. This TCR was recovered from a human donor in a cohort sampled during active COVID-19. Sequencing was done on a sample of peripheral blood. DNA for the CDR3: TGTGCCAGCAGTGGAGCGGTAAACTATGGCTACACCTTC. Translated, it gives CASSGAVNYGYTF. The entire variable domain, with the rest obtained from reference TRBV9 and TRBJ1-2, is as follows: DSGVTQTPKHLITATGQRVTLRCSPRSGDLSVYWYQQSLDQGLQFLIQYYNGEERAKGNILERFSAQQFPDLHSELNLSSLELGDSALYFCASSGAVNYGYTFGSGTRLTVV.